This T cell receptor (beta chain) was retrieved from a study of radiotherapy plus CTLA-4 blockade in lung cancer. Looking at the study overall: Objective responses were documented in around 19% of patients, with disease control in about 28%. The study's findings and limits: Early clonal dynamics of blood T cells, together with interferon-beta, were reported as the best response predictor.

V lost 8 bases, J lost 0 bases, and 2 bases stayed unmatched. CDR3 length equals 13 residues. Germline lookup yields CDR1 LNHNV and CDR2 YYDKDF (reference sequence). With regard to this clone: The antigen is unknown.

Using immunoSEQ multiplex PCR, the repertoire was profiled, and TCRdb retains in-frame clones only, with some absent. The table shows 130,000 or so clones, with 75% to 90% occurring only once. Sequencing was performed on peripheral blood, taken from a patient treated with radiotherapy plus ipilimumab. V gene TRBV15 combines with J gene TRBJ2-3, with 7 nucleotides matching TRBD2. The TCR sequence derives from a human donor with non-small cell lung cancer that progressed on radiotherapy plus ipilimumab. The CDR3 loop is CATSSGSTDTQYF. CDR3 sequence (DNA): TGTGCCACCTCTAGCGGTAGCACAGATACGCAGTATTTT.